These 26 T cell receptor beta chains came from one sample sequenced in a study of shared clonotypes between healthy human individuals. The table came from immunoSEQ multiplex PCR; TCRdb's copy has only in-frame clones and leaves some out. The sample includes about 2 million clones, about 95% of them seen just once. As defined, naive CD8 cells were CD45RO-negative and positively selected for CCR7, with terminally differentiated effector memory CD45RA+ cells excluded. The sample consisted of naive CD8+ T cells sorted from blood. These receptors were obtained from a man between 18 and 35 years old in good health.

The chain carries TRBV19 and TRBJ2-7; D is possibly TRBD2 (5 bases). Germline-derived CDR1 and CDR2 are LNHDA and SQIVND (reference sequence). This CDR3 is 15 amino acids long. V was shortened by 5 bases and J by 5 bases, with 19 bases between the two germline ends. CDR3 loop: CASSSPGKLKDEQYF. In DNA form, the CDR3 reads TGTGCCAGTAGTTCACCGGGGAAGTTAAAGGACGAGCAGTACTTC.

The rearrangement joins TRBV28 to TRBJ2-1; 14 nucleotides line up with TRBD2. This CDR3 comprises 16 residues. The germline gives CDR1 MDHEN, CDR2 SYDVKM. Germline trimming cut 5 bases from V and 9 bases from J; bases unmatched to any gene: 9. CDR3 sequence (DNA): TGTGCCAGCAGTCCCAGACTAGCGGGGGGGTTACTTGAGCAGTTCTTC. Translated: CASSPRLAGGLLEQFF.

The CDR3 DNA reads TGTGCCAGCAGCTTGGGGTTGGCGGGAGGGCCGGGTGAGCAGTTCTTC. Its protein is CASSLGLAGGPGEQFF. The chain carries TRBV5-6 and TRBJ2-1; 9 positions agree with TRBD2. Trimming took 0 bases from V and 9 from J; bases not matched to a gene: 10. In germline, CDR1 is SGHDT, CDR2 YYEEEE. There are 16 residues in the CDR3.

The J gene is TRBJ2-7, the V gene TRBV6-6; 10 bases are shared with TRBD1. The CDR3 contains 16 residues. Germline V gene lookup returns CDR1 MNHNY and CDR2 SVGAGI (reference sequence). Trimming cost V 2 bases and J 2 bases; bases outside gene matches: 6. CDR3 loop: CASSYTRQGATYEQYF. As DNA, the CDR3 is TGTGCCAGCAGTTACACTAGACAGGGGGCAACCTACGAGCAGTACTTC.

The chain combines TRBV19 with TRBJ1-6, with TRBD1 as a possible D gene (5 bases). Germline V gene sequence: CDR1 LNHDA, CDR2 SQIVND (reference sequence). The CDR3 runs 15 residues. Trimming removed 5 bases at V and 6 bases at J, with 14 bases between. CDR3 loop: CASSAEGLGNSPLHF. DNA of the CDR3: TGTGCCAGTAGTGCAGAGGGGCTCGGTAATTCACCCCTCCACTTT.

The chain combines TRBV7-2 with TRBJ1-4, with D unclear. The V end lost 5 bases, the J end lost 6 bases, and 10 bases lay between the germline ends. Germline assignment: CDR1 SGHTA and CDR2 FQGNSA. This CDR3 spans 13 amino acids. CDR3 protein: CASSPTLYEKLFF. The CDR3 DNA reads as TGTGCCAGCAGCCCTACCTTATATGAAAAACTGTTTTTT.

This chain uses TRBV11-2 with TRBJ1-2; D might be TRBD1 (5 bases). V lost 4 bases, J lost 8 bases, and 14 bases lay in between. CDR3 length: 13 amino acids. Germline V gene sequence: CDR1 SGHAT, CDR2 FQNNGV. The CDR3 region is CASSSGRQGGYTF. In DNA form, the CDR3 reads TGTGCCAGCAGCTCGGGCCGCCAGGGCGGCTACACCTTC.

In its sample, this clone was seen once. The V call is TRBV2, the J call TRBJ1-1; the D gene is possibly TRBD1 (6 bases). The V and J ends lost 6 bases and 2 bases respectively, with 19 bases between them. CDR3 size: 16 residues. Per the germline V gene, CDR1 is SNHLY and CDR2 is FYNNEI. The CDR3 spells CASSDTNDRLNTEAFF. The DNA for the CDR3 is TGTGCCAGCAGCGATACCAATGACAGGCTAAACACTGAAGCTTTCTTT.

This clone was seen once. The rearrangement joins TRBV15 to TRBJ2-7; 8 bases agree with TRBD1. Losses at the gene ends were 4 bases for V and 5 bases for J; bases not matched to a gene: 7. Germline V lookup: CDR1 LNHNV, CDR2 YYDKDF (reference sequence). There are 14 residues in the CDR3. The chain's CDR3 is CATSIRTGMDEQYF. The CDR3 DNA reads TGTGCCACCAGCATTAGGACAGGGATGGACGAGCAGTACTTC.

The chain carries TRBV5-4 and TRBJ2-7; D is unclear. Germline V lookup: CDR1 SGHNT, CDR2 YYREEE (reference sequence). The length of the CDR3 is 12 residues. V was trimmed by 0 bases and J by 8 bases, leaving 9 bases between them. Here the CDR3 reads CASSLGGSQQYF. The CDR3 DNA reads TGTGCCAGCAGCTTGGGTGGTTCCCAGCAGTACTTC.

The rearrangement links TRBV5-1 to TRBJ2-5; no clear D gene. The CDR3 extends over 14 amino acids. The V end lost 1 base, the J end lost 5 bases, and 12 bases lay between the germline ends. Germline CDR1 SGHRS, CDR2 YFSETQ. CDR3 in DNA: TGCGCCAGCAGCTTGATGACTCTGTTGGAGACCCAGTACTTC. It yields the protein CASSLMTLLETQYF.

J is TRBJ2-1 and V is TRBV5-6, with D unresolved. The CDR3 is 15 amino acids. The V and J ends lost 0 bases and 6 bases respectively, with 13 bases between them. Germline lookup yields CDR1 SGHDT and CDR2 YYEEEE. CDR3 DNA: TGTGCCAGCAGCTTGGCTCCTAGTGTGTTCAATGAGCAGTTCTTC. This codes for CASSLAPSVFNEQFF. Complete variable domain (other parts from reference TRBV5-6 and TRBJ2-1): DAGVTQSPTHLIKTRGQQVTLRCSPKSGHDTVSWYQQALGQGPQFIFQYYEEEERQRGNFPDRFSGHQFPNYSSELNVNALLLGDSALYLCASSLAPSVFNEQFFGPGTRLTVL.

Comments on this clone: Within the sample, other DNA sequences also encode this same CDR3. This chain joins TRBV2 and TRBJ1-1, with D possibly being TRBD1 (5 bases). This CDR3 region has 13 residues. CDR1 is SNHLY and CDR2 is FYNNEI in the germline V gene. Between the trimmed V and J ends, which lost 3 bases and 5 bases, there was a span of 10 bases. The CDR3 is CASSEDRGTEAFF. The CDR3 region has the DNA TGTGCCAGCAGTGAGGATCGGGGGACTGAAGCTTTCTTT. Together with reference TRBV2 and TRBJ1-1, the CDR3 gives the full variable domain: EPEVTQTPSHQVTQMGQEVILRCVPISNHLYFYWYRQILGQKVEFLVSFYNNEISEKSEIFDDQFSVERPDGSNFTLKIRSTKLEDSAMYFCASSEDRGTEAFFGQGTRLTVV.

This chain links TRBV11-2 with TRBJ2-1, with D possibly matching TRBD2 (5 bases). This CDR3 is built from 13 residues. CDR1 and CDR2 (germline): SGHAT, FQNNGV. Trimming removed 1 base at V and 5 bases at J, with 6 bases between. The DNA of the CDR3 is TGTGCCAGCAGCTTAGTCGGGAACAATGAGCAGTTCTTC. Translating it yields CASSLVGNNEQFF. The full variable domain, its missing parts supplied by reference TRBV11-2 and TRBJ2-1, is EAGVAQSPRYKIIEKRQSVAFWCNPISGHATLYWYQQILGQGPKLLIQFQNNGVVDDSQLPKDRFSAERLKGVDSTLKIQPAKLEDSAVYLCASSLVGNNEQFFGPGTRLTVL.

The V gene is TRBV19, the J gene TRBJ1-6; 8 bases match TRBD1. The CDR3 loop spans 16 amino acids. From germline, CDR1 is LNHDA and CDR2 SQIVND (reference sequence). The V gene end was trimmed by 9 bases and the J gene end by 8 bases; junction bases not matched to a gene: 15. The CDR3 reads CASIDRGGRVDSPLHF. CDR3 sequence (DNA): TGTGCCAGCATCGACAGGGGTGGTCGTGTCGATTCACCCCTCCACTTT. Combining the CDR3 with reference TRBV19 and TRBJ1-6 gives the whole variable domain DGGITQSPKYLFRKEGQNVTLSCEQNLNHDAMYWYRQDPGQGLRLIYYSQIVNDFQKGDIAEGYSVSREKKESFPLTVTSAQKNPTAFYLCASIDRGGRVDSPLHFGNGTRLTVT.

This clone was seen once. This chain links TRBV9 with TRBJ2-3; D gene uncertain. The V end lost 0 bases, the J end lost 4 bases, and 9 bases lay between the germline ends. Looked up from germline, CDR1 is SGDLS and CDR2 is YYNGEE. The CDR3 runs 14 residues. The CDR3: CASSVGAWADTQYF. The CDR3 DNA sequence: TGTGCCAGCAGCGTAGGAGCGTGGGCAGATACGCAGTATTTT.

The chain has TRBV10-3 and TRBJ2-7, with D possibly matching TRBD2 (6 bases). This CDR3 contains 15 residues. Trimming removed 6 bases from V and 2 bases from J, with 17 bases in between. Germline V gene sequence: CDR1 ENHRY, CDR2 SYGVKD. CDR3 bases: TGTGCCATCAGCTCGGAGGGGCGGCTCACCTACGAGCAGTACTTC. It yields the protein CAISSEGRLTYEQYF.

J is TRBJ2-1 and V is TRBV5-6; weak D call: TRBD1 (6 bases). This CDR3 comprises 13 residues. Germline assignment: CDR1 SGHDT and CDR2 YYEEEE. The V end was cut by 0 bases, the J end by 13 bases, with 14 bases between. CDR3 protein: CASSLDTDSTQFF. In DNA, the CDR3 is TGTGCCAGCAGCTTGGATACGGACAGTACTCAGTTCTTC.

This chain joins TRBV7-8 and TRBJ1-2; D unclear. The CDR3 is 14 amino acids. Per germline, CDR1 SGHVS and CDR2 FQNEAQ. Trimming took off 1 base at V and 0 bases at J, with 6 bases between the two ends. CDR3 region: CASSLDSTNYGYTF. The CDR3 bases are TGTGCCAGCAGCTTAGATTCCACTAACTATGGCTACACCTTC.

The V call is TRBV19, the J call TRBJ2-7; no clear D. V shed 0 bases and J shed 3 bases, with 6 bases lying between them. CDR3 length: 13 residues. Per germline, CDR1 LNHDA and CDR2 SQIVND (reference sequence). The CDR3 region is CASSIEPNYEQYF. DNA of the CDR3: TGTGCCAGTAGTATAGAACCGAACTACGAGCAGTACTTC.

With respect to this clone: Other DNA sequences in the same sample also yield this CDR3. The rearrangement joins TRBV27 to TRBJ2-7; 9 bases agree with TRBD1. J gave up 2 bases and V 0 bases, and 5 bases lay outside the gene matches. Germline values: CDR1 MNHEY, CDR2 SMNVEV (reference sequence). The CDR3 contains 16 residues. This CDR3 reads CASSLSPGTGTYEQYF. In DNA, the CDR3 is TGTGCCAGCAGTTTATCCCCCGGGACAGGGACCTACGAGCAGTACTTC.

This chain joins TRBV7-8 and TRBJ2-1, with 13 bases identical to TRBD2. CDR3 length: 18 residues. The junction had 7 bases not matched to a gene; V was cut back by 5 bases and J by 0 bases. Per the germline V gene, CDR1 is SGHVS and CDR2 is FQNEAQ. Here the CDR3 reads CASSPGLAGRGSYNEQFF. The DNA for the CDR3 is TGTGCCAGCAGCCCGGGACTAGCGGGGAGGGGCTCCTACAATGAGCAGTTCTTC.

This clone has a single count. V gene TRBV7-2 combines with J gene TRBJ2-2, with a tentative D call TRBD1 (6 bases). Germline CDR1 is SGHTA and CDR2 is FQGNSA. Trimming stripped 5 bases from V and 3 bases from J, with 13 bases between. The CDR3 is made up of 15 amino acids. The CDR3 spells CASSLWTADTGELFF. CDR3 bases: TGTGCCAGCAGCCTCTGGACAGCGGACACCGGGGAGCTGTTTTTT. Together with reference TRBV7-2 and TRBJ2-2, the CDR3 gives the full variable domain: GAGVSQSPSNKVTEKGKDVELRCDPISGHTALYWYRQSLGQGLEFLIYFQGNSAPDKSGLPSDRFSAERTGGSVSTLTIQRTQQEDSAVYLCASSLWTADTGELFFGEGSRLTVL.

The sample holds one count of this clone. This sequence joins TRBV5-6 and TRBJ2-7, with D hard to call. This CDR3 spans 11 amino acids. V was shortened by 4 bases and J by 3 bases, with 5 bases between the two germline ends. Germline assignment: CDR1 SGHDT and CDR2 YYEEEE. The CDR3 protein is CASSHGYEQYF. The CDR3 nucleotides read TGTGCCAGCAGCCACGGCTACGAGCAGTACTTC.

The chain employs TRBV7-8 and TRBJ2-3; 7 nucleotides align to TRBD2. Looked up from germline, CDR1 is SGHVS and CDR2 is FQNEAQ. Trimming removed 2 bases from V and 1 base from J; junction bases left unmatched: 9. The CDR3 length is 17 residues. The DNA for the CDR3 is TGTGCCAGCAGCTTACGGGGAGCGGGACTCGGCACAGATACGCAGTATTTT. Its translation is CASSLRGAGLGTDTQYF.

J is TRBJ2-3 and V is TRBV30; TRBD2 might be the D (7 bases). The CDR3 length is 17 residues. Germline V lookup: CDR1 GTSNPN, CDR2 SVGIG (reference sequence). The ends were cut back, 0 bases at V and 0 bases at J, with 16 bases in the middle. The CDR3 is CAWSVGGVGTSTDTQYF. The CDR3 DNA sequence: TGTGCCTGGAGTGTAGGGGGGGTTGGGACTAGCACAGATACGCAGTATTTT.